The clone carrying this T cell receptor beta chain was detected a few times. Its antigen is unidentified. These data come from a study of shared clonotypes between healthy human individuals. The wider study: The donors, a couple of women and three men, were aged 18 to 49. Whole-study results and caveats: Estimated richness values were generally larger in naive subsets than in memory subsets.

The J segment lost 4 bases and the V segment lost 7 bases, leaving 7 bases of the junction unmatched. This CDR3 contains 15 residues. Germline V lookup: CDR1 SNHLY, CDR2 FYNNEI. The test was conducted at deep level. In the original processing: With immunoSEQ giving junction-only sequences and no quality scores, filtering differed. Assay used: immunoSEQ multiplex PCR; TCRdb lists only in-frame clones, some missing. V and J calls and clone size follow that table, whereas D and trimming were derived from the DNA. The table lists over a million clones, about 70% of them singletons. This sequence originates from a man aged 18 to 30 in good health. The sequenced material came from memory CD4+ T cells sorted from blood. The subset here: CD45RA-negative fraction. V gene TRBV2 combines with J gene TRBJ2-1; TRBD2 aligns across 10 bases. The CDR3 loop reads CASTETSGVYNEQFF. CDR3 nucleotides: TGTGCCAGCACCGAAACTAGCGGGGTTTACAATGAGCAGTTCTTC. The full variable domain, in which reference TRBV2 and TRBJ2-1 provide the parts outside the CDR3, is EPEVTQTPSHQVTQMGQEVILRCVPISNHLYFYWYRQILGQKVEFLVSFYNNEISEKSEIFDDQFSVERPDGSNFTLKIRSTKLEDSAMYFCASTETSGVYNEQFFGPGTRLTVL.